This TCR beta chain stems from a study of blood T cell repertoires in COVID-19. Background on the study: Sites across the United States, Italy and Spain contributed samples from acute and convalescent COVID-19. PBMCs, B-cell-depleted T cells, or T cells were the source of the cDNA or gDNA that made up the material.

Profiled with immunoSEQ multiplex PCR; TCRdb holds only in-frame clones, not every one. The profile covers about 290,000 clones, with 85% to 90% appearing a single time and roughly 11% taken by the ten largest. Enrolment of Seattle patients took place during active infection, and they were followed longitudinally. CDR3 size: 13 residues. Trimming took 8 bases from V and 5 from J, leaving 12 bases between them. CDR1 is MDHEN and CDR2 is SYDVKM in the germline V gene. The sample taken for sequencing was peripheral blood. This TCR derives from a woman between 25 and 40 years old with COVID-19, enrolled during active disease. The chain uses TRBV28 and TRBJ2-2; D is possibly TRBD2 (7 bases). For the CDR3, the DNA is TGTGCCAGCTCCAGGGGAGGGACCGGGGAGCTGTTTTTT. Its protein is CASSRGGTGELFF.